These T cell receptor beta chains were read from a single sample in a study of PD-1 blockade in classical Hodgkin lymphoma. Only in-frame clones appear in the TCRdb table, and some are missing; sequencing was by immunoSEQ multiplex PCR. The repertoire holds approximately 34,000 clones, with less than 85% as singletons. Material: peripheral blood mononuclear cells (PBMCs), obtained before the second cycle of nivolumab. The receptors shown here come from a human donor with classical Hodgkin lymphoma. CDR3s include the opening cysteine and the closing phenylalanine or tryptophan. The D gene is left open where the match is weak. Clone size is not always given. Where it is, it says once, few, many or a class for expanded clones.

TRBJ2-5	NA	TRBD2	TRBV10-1	CASSATSGGTQYF	TGCGCCAGCAGCGCGACTAGCGGCGGGACCCAGTACTTC
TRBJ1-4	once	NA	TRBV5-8	CASSLGRINEKLFF	TGTGCCAGCAGCTTGGGCAGAATTAATGAAAAACTGTTTTTT
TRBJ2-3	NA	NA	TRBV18	CASSPLSGDPTDTQYF	TGTGCCAGCTCACCTTTGTCGGGGGACCCCACAGATACGCAGTATTTT
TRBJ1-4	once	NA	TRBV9	CASSVGGPGKLFF	TGTGCCAGCAGCGTGGGGGGACCAGGGAAACTGTTTTTT
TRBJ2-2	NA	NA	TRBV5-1	CASSFLTGSLTTNTGELFF	TGCGCCAGCAGCTTTTTGACTGGCAGCCTAACCACGAACACCGGGGAGCTGTTTTTT
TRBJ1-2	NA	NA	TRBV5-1	CASKDGRATTYYGYTF	TGCGCCAGCAAAGACGGCAGGGCAACTACTTACTATGGCTACACCTTC
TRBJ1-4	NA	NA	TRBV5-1	CASNGGTGEKLFF	TGCGCCAGCAATGGCGGGACGGGTGAAAAACTGTTTTTT
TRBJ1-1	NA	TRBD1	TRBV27	CASTGQGNTEAFF	TGTGCCAGCACGGGACAGGGGAACACTGAAGCTTTCTTT
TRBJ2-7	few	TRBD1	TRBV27	CASSIPGQGMYEQYF	TGTGCCAGCAGTATCCCTGGACAGGGAATGTACGAGCAGTACTTC
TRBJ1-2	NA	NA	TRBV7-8	CASSTPAQGVGGYTF	TGTGCCAGCAGCACTCCGGCCCAAGGGGTCGGTGGCTACACCTTC
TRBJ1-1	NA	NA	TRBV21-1	CASSKGKAFF	TGTGCCAGCAGCAAAGGAAAAGCTTTCTTT
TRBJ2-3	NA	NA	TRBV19	CASSHYKGRRTDTQYF	TGTGCCAGTAGCCACTATAAGGGGAGACGCACAGATACGCAGTATTTT
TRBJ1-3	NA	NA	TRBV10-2	CASSESTLPAGGKGGNTIYF	TGCGCCAGCAGTGAGTCGACTCTGCCCGCTGGGGGGAAAGGGGGAAACACCATATATTTT
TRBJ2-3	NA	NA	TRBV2	CASPRQSTDTQYF	TGTGCCAGTCCACGCCAGTCTACAGATACGCAGTATTTT
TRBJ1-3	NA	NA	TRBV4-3	CASSQELVGFIGNTIYF	TGCGCCAGCAGCCAAGAATTGGTGGGGTTTATCGGAAACACCATATATTTT
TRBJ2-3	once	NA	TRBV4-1	CASSQDPGQGLDTQYF	TGCGCCAGCAGCCAAGATCCCGGCCAGGGGTTAGATACGCAGTATTTT
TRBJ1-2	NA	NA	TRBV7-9	CASSLDLWGRHYGYTF	TGTGCCAGCAGCTTAGACCTTTGGGGGAGGCACTATGGCTACACCTTC
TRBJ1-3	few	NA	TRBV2	CASSANRAASGNTIYF	TGTGCCAGCAGCGCAAATAGGGCAGCCTCTGGAAACACCATATATTTT
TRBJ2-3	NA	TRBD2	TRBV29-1	CSVEEGLADTQYF	TGCAGCGTTGAAGAGGGACTAGCGGATACGCAGTATTTT
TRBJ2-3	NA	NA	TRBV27	CASSLLGASTDTQYF	TGTGCCAGCAGTTTGTTGGGGGCCAGCACAGATACGCAGTATTTT
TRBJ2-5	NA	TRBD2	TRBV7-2	CASSSTSGGQETQYF	TGTGCCAGCAGCTCCACTAGCGGGGGACAAGAGACCCAGTACTTC
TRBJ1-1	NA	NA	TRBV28	CASRGPNTEAFF	TGTGCCAGCAGGGGCCCTAACACTGAAGCTTTCTTT
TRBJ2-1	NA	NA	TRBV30	CAWSVLRPSEQFF	TGTGCCTGGAGTGTACTCCGGCCTAGTGAGCAGTTCTTC
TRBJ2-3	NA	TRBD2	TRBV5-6	CASSSLLAGLTHTQYF	TGTGCCAGCAGCTCCCTACTAGCGGGGCTGACACATACGCAGTATTTT
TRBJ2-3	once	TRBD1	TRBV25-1	CASSRQGGSTDTQYF	TGTGCCAGCAGTAGACAGGGTGGGAGCACAGATACGCAGTATTTT
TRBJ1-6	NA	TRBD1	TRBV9	CASSNPQGALGSPLHF	TGTGCCAGCAGCAACCCACAGGGGGCGCTTGGATCACCCCTCCACTTT
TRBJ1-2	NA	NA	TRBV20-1	CSAADRGGYTF	TGCAGTGCAGCGGACAGAGGGGGCTACACCTTC
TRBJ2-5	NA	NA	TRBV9	CASSASSDFPETQYF	TGTGCCAGCAGCGCCTCCTCGGACTTCCCAGAGACCCAGTACTTC
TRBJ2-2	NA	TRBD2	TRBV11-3	CASSGLAGNTGELFF	TGTGCCAGCAGTGGACTAGCGGGGAACACCGGGGAGCTGTTTTTT
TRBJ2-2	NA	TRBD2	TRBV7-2	CASSLARLAGRTGELFF	TGTGCCAGCAGCTTAGCTCGACTAGCGGGGCGCACCGGGGAGCTGTTTTTT
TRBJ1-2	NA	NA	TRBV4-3	CASSQEGGYTF	TGCGCCAGCAGCCAAGAGGGAGGCTACACCTTC
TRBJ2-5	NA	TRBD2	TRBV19	CASSASSGGLEETQYF	TGTGCCAGTAGTGCATCTAGCGGGGGCCTGGAAGAGACCCAGTACTTC
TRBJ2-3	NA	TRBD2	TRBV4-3	CASSQVGGGAGDTQYF	TGCGCCAGCAGCCAAGTCGGCGGGGGGGCGGGAGATACGCAGTATTTT
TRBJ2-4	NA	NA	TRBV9	CASSPTMGGSDIQYF	TGTGCCAGCAGCCCAACGATGGGGGGATCGGACATTCAGTACTTC
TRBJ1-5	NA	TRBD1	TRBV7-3	CASSLSAGQGDSGQPQHF	TGTGCCAGCAGCTTATCAGCGGGACAGGGAGATAGCGGTCAGCCCCAGCATTTT
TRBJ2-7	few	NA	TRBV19	CASTARPPYEQYF	TGTGCCAGTACCGCGCGACCCCCCTACGAGCAGTACTTC
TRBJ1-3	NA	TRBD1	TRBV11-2	CASSPQEDRAGNTIYF	TGTGCCAGCAGCCCCCAAGAGGACAGGGCCGGAAACACCATATATTTT
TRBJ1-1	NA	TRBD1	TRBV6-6	CASSDTGGTEAFF	TGTGCCAGCAGTGATACAGGGGGCACTGAAGCTTTCTTT
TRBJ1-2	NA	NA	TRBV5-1	CASSLEAGDYGYTF	TGCGCCAGCAGCTTGGAGGCAGGGGACTATGGCTACACCTTC
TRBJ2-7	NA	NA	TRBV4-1	CASSPRGGYSYEQYF	TGCGCCAGCAGCCCCCGAGGGGGGTACTCCTACGAGCAGTACTTC
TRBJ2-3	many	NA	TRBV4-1	CASSQWDFSDTQYF	TGCGCCAGCAGCCAATGGGACTTTTCAGATACGCAGTATTTT